Ten or more counts support the clone carrying this T cell receptor (gamma chain). Its antigen is unknown. Vgamma9/Vdelta2+ and Vdelta2-negative gammadelta T cells were flow-sorted from PBMC for bulk sequencing. TRG and TRD sequences were obtained from every sorted gammadelta sample. TCRdb re-called clones from the multiplex PCR reads via CATT. The sample includes more than 20,000 gamma-chain clones, less than 3.5% seen only once; the top ten take roughly 30%. The data derive from a study of γδ T cells in repeated Plasmodium falciparum infection. Whole-study context: The natural-infection arm compared Malian children under seasonal malaria with matched Australian children. Four controlled malaria infections with P. falciparum NF54 spanned about 600 days.

This CDR3 comprises 11 residues. After removal of 5 bases from V and 7 bases from J, the junction contained 5 bases not matched to a gene. Germline-derived CDR1 and CDR2 are VENAVY and YDSYNSRV. Study-level findings and limits: Waves of new clonotype selection appeared after repeated controlled infections in Vdelta2-negative, largely Vdelta1+, gammadelta T cells.

The material sequenced was gamma-delta T cells from blood. This clonotype originated in a pool of human donors (malaria-infected and uninfected, not separated). The J gene is TRGJ1 or TRGJ2, the V gene TRGV8. CDR3 amino acids: CATWGPYKKLF. The CDR3 coding sequence is TGTGCCACCTGGGGCCCGTATAAGAAACTCTTT.